Listed below are T cell receptor beta chains from one sample, sequenced in a study of T-cell memory formation after mild COVID-19. In TCRdb, the 5' RACE reads were re-called with MiXCR into one record per CDR3 protein. The table includes under 350,000 distinct CDR3 sequences, around 15% detected once. Sequencing input: PBMCs or a T cell subset sorted from them (not recorded which). These receptors all stem from a man aged 18 to 35 who had mild COVID-19 (a few samples of this study predate the infection). Cell type and time point are not known. Each CDR3 is given with its conserved first and last residue. Fields, in order: J gene, D gene, clone size, V gene, CDR3 protein, CDR3 DNA. The D gene is left open where the match is weak. Part of the rows lack a size; the others show once, few, many or a class for expanded clones.

J gene: TRBJ2-3; D gene: .; clone size: .; V gene: TRBV11-2; CDR3 protein: CASSVLPGVTDTQYF; CDR3 DNA: TGTGCCAGCAGCGTCCTGCCGGGGGTCACAGATACGCAGTATTTT
J gene: TRBJ2-5; D gene: TRBD1; clone size: .; V gene: TRBV9; CDR3 protein: CASSVEGGRQETQYF; CDR3 DNA: TGTGCCAGCAGCGTAGAAGGGGGCCGCCAAGAGACCCAGTACTTC
J gene: TRBJ1-6; D gene: .; clone size: .; V gene: TRBV6-5; CDR3 protein: CASSYWARDNSPLHF; CDR3 DNA: TGTGCCAGCAGTTACTGGGCAAGAGATAATTCACCCCTCCACTTT
J gene: TRBJ2-1; D gene: .; clone size: few; V gene: TRBV12-3/TRBV12-4; CDR3 protein: CASSRFSRYKSYNEQFF; CDR3 DNA: TGTGCCAGCAGTCGGTTTTCGCGGTACAAGTCCTACAATGAGCAGTTCTTC
J gene: TRBJ2-3; D gene: .; clone size: many; V gene: TRBV5-6; CDR3 protein: CASGTPGGDTQYF; CDR3 DNA: TGTGCCAGCGGGACCCCGGGTGGGGATACGCAGTATTTT
J gene: TRBJ2-3; D gene: TRBD1; clone size: many; V gene: TRBV14; CDR3 protein: CASSTVQGQGVDTQYF; CDR3 DNA: TGTGCCAGCAGCACCGTCCAGGGACAGGGAGTCGATACGCAGTATTTT
J gene: TRBJ1-1; D gene: .; clone size: few; V gene: TRBV7-9; CDR3 protein: CASSPLTTGLRTEAFF; CDR3 DNA: TGTGCCAGCAGTCCGCTCACTACGGGCTTGAGAACTGAAGCTTTCTTT
J gene: TRBJ2-5; D gene: .; clone size: .; V gene: TRBV27; CDR3 protein: CASSSLEGGETQYF; CDR3 DNA: TGTGCCAGCAGTTCCCTGGAGGGCGGGGAGACCCAGTACTTC
J gene: TRBJ1-1; D gene: .; clone size: .; V gene: TRBV28; CDR3 protein: CASKPGNLEAFF; CDR3 DNA: TGTGCCAGCAAACCAGGGAACCTCGAAGCTTTCTTT
J gene: TRBJ2-1; D gene: .; clone size: few; V gene: TRBV7-8; CDR3 protein: CASSFGPNEQFF; CDR3 DNA: TGTGCCAGCAGCTTCGGCCCCAATGAGCAGTTCTTC
J gene: TRBJ1-2; D gene: TRBD1; clone size: .; V gene: TRBV19; CDR3 protein: CASRSPTGDFIYGYTF; CDR3 DNA: TGTGCCAGTAGAAGCCCGACAGGGGACTTCATCTATGGCTACACCTTC
J gene: TRBJ2-7; D gene: TRBD2; clone size: few; V gene: TRBV10-3; CDR3 protein: CAIQTSGYEQYF; CDR3 DNA: TGTGCCATACAGACTAGCGGGTACGAGCAGTACTTC
J gene: TRBJ2-4; D gene: TRBD1; clone size: many; V gene: TRBV6-1; CDR3 protein: CASSEAQGTGGDIQYF; CDR3 DNA: TGTGCCAGCAGTGAAGCGCAGGGGACAGGGGGCGACATTCAGTACTTC
J gene: TRBJ2-5; D gene: .; clone size: .; V gene: TRBV20-1; CDR3 protein: CSAEGVETQYF; CDR3 DNA: TGCAGTGCCGAGGGTGTGGAGACCCAGTACTTC
J gene: TRBJ2-5; D gene: .; clone size: .; V gene: TRBV14; CDR3 protein: CASSLRLQETQYF; CDR3 DNA: TGTGCCAGCAGCCTCCGACTGCAAGAGACCCAGTACTTC
J gene: TRBJ2-2; D gene: .; clone size: many; V gene: TRBV7-3; CDR3 protein: CASSLSGLGTGELFF; CDR3 DNA: TGTGCCAGCAGCTTATCAGGGCTGGGCACCGGGGAGCTGTTTTTT
J gene: TRBJ1-2; D gene: .; clone size: few; V gene: TRBV19; CDR3 protein: CASSPGTIYGYTF; CDR3 DNA: TGTGCCAGTAGCCCCGGGACCATCTATGGCTACACCTTC
J gene: TRBJ1-2; D gene: .; clone size: .; V gene: TRBV9; CDR3 protein: CASSGLAGPYGYTF; CDR3 DNA: TGTGCCAGCAGCGGCCTCGCAGGTCCCTATGGCTACACCTTC
J gene: TRBJ2-2; D gene: TRBD2; clone size: .; V gene: TRBV28; CDR3 protein: CASSPGGATKAANTGELFF; CDR3 DNA: TGTGCCAGCAGCCCCGGGGGGGCGACAAAGGCCGCGAACACCGGGGAGCTGTTTTTT
J gene: TRBJ2-5; D gene: .; clone size: few; V gene: TRBV4-1; CDR3 protein: CASSQVTEGQETQYF; CDR3 DNA: TGCGCCAGCAGCCAAGTCACTGAGGGCCAGGAGACCCAGTACTTC
J gene: TRBJ1-2; D gene: .; clone size: .; V gene: TRBV9; CDR3 protein: CASSGRDPGYTF; CDR3 DNA: TGTGCCAGCAGCGGCCGGGACCCGGGCTACACCTTC
J gene: TRBJ2-7; D gene: .; clone size: few; V gene: TRBV10-3; CDR3 protein: CAIRRDSHEQYF; CDR3 DNA: TGTGCCATCAGACGGGATAGCCACGAGCAGTACTTC
J gene: TRBJ1-2; D gene: .; clone size: once; V gene: TRBV20-1; CDR3 protein: CSARSERGIDYGYTF; CDR3 DNA: TGCAGTGCTAGATCGGAGAGAGGGATAGACTATGGCTACACCTTC
J gene: TRBJ2-3; D gene: .; clone size: .; V gene: TRBV4-3; CDR3 protein: CASSQDEVQRADTQYF; CDR3 DNA: TGCGCCAGCAGCCAAGATGAGGTCCAGCGGGCAGATACGCAGTATTTT
J gene: TRBJ2-2; D gene: .; clone size: .; V gene: TRBV23-1; CDR3 protein: CASSRFGPGDGELFF; CDR3 DNA: TGCGCCAGCAGTCGATTCGGACCGGGGGACGGGGAGCTGTTTTTT
J gene: TRBJ2-3; D gene: .; clone size: few; V gene: TRBV4-3; CDR3 protein: CASSQLGVGTSTDTQYF; CDR3 DNA: TGCGCCAGCAGCCAGCTGGGGGTCGGGACTAGCACAGATACGCAGTATTTT
J gene: TRBJ1-1; D gene: .; clone size: .; V gene: TRBV6-4; CDR3 protein: CASSVEESSTEAFF; CDR3 DNA: TGTGCCAGCAGTGTTGAGGAAAGTAGCACTGAAGCTTTCTTT
J gene: TRBJ2-1; D gene: TRBD2; clone size: .; V gene: TRBV27; CDR3 protein: CASSWGGTPLSYNEQFF; CDR3 DNA: TGTGCCAGCAGTTGGGGAGGGACCCCACTTTCCTACAATGAGCAGTTCTTC
J gene: TRBJ2-3; D gene: TRBD2; clone size: .; V gene: TRBV7-8; CDR3 protein: CASKARGGATTDTQYF; CDR3 DNA: TGTGCCAGCAAAGCGCGGGGGGGGGCCACCACAGATACGCAGTATTTT
J gene: TRBJ2-1; D gene: .; clone size: .; V gene: TRBV5-6; CDR3 protein: CASSSGLLSSYNEQFF; CDR3 DNA: TGTGCCAGCAGCTCGGGACTTCTGAGCTCCTACAATGAGCAGTTCTTC
J gene: TRBJ2-2; D gene: .; clone size: once; V gene: TRBV29-1; CDR3 protein: CSVGARANTGELFF; CDR3 DNA: TGCAGCGTTGGTGCCAGGGCGAACACCGGGGAGCTGTTTTTT
J gene: TRBJ1-2; D gene: .; clone size: few; V gene: TRBV2; CDR3 protein: CASSESSYGYTF; CDR3 DNA: TGTGCCAGCAGTGAATCCAGCTATGGCTACACCTTC
J gene: TRBJ1-1; D gene: .; clone size: .; V gene: TRBV7-2; CDR3 protein: CASSGRGGRAAFF; CDR3 DNA: TGTGCCAGCAGCGGACGTGGGGGACGGGCAGCTTTCTTT
J gene: TRBJ2-6; D gene: .; clone size: few; V gene: TRBV4-3; CDR3 protein: CASSQALGANVLTF; CDR3 DNA: TGCGCCAGCAGCCAAGCGCTTGGGGCCAACGTCCTGACTTTC
J gene: TRBJ1-1; D gene: .; clone size: few; V gene: TRBV5-5; CDR3 protein: CASSFFAENTEAFF; CDR3 DNA: TGTGCCAGCAGCTTTTTTGCCGAGAACACTGAAGCTTTCTTT
J gene: TRBJ2-5; D gene: .; clone size: .; V gene: TRBV15; CDR3 protein: CAIARRGEETQYF; CDR3 DNA: TGTGCCATCGCCCGGAGAGGTGAAGAGACCCAGTACTTC
J gene: TRBJ2-2; D gene: TRBD2; clone size: .; V gene: TRBV10-3; CDR3 protein: CAAEAGGTRTGELFF; CDR3 DNA: TGTGCCGCTGAGGCGGGGGGAACCAGGACCGGGGAGCTGTTTTTT
J gene: TRBJ1-1; D gene: .; clone size: few; V gene: TRBV7-9; CDR3 protein: CASSLRGDYTEAFF; CDR3 DNA: TGTGCCAGCAGCTTGAGGGGGGACTACACTGAAGCTTTCTTT
J gene: TRBJ2-5; D gene: .; clone size: .; V gene: TRBV5-4; CDR3 protein: CASSWDGPTAQYF; CDR3 DNA: TGTGCCAGCAGCTGGGACGGCCCGACGGCCCAGTACTTC
J gene: TRBJ1-2; D gene: TRBD1; clone size: .; V gene: TRBV4-2; CDR3 protein: CASSPIFLGQGFFTYGYTF; CDR3 DNA: TGTGCCAGCAGCCCGATATTCCTGGGACAGGGCTTTTTTACCTATGGCTACACCTTC
J gene: TRBJ2-3; D gene: .; clone size: many; V gene: TRBV7-2; CDR3 protein: CASSFLPGDTQYF; CDR3 DNA: TGTGCCAGCAGCTTCCTCCCGGGGGATACGCAGTATTTT
J gene: TRBJ2-1; D gene: .; clone size: many; V gene: TRBV6-2/TRBV6-3; CDR3 protein: CASSPRDEQFF; CDR3 DNA: TGTGCCAGCAGTCCCAGGGATGAGCAGTTCTTC
J gene: TRBJ1-5; D gene: .; clone size: few; V gene: TRBV12-3/TRBV12-4; CDR3 protein: CASSPGRARSGNQPQHF; CDR3 DNA: TGTGCCAGCAGTCCCGGGAGGGCGAGAAGCGGCAATCAGCCCCAGCATTTT
J gene: TRBJ2-7; D gene: .; clone size: few; V gene: TRBV23-1; CDR3 protein: CASSQSRHLYEQYF; CDR3 DNA: TGCGCCAGCAGTCAATCGCGGCATCTCTACGAGCAGTACTTC
J gene: TRBJ2-3; D gene: TRBD2; clone size: few; V gene: TRBV5-1; CDR3 protein: CASSFSGLAGGLDTQYF; CDR3 DNA: TGCGCCAGCAGCTTTTCTGGACTAGCGGGGGGCCTGGATACGCAGTATTTT
J gene: TRBJ2-6; D gene: TRBD1; clone size: once; V gene: TRBV29-1; CDR3 protein: CSVVGTEFSSGANVLTF; CDR3 DNA: TGCAGCGTTGTCGGGACAGAGTTCAGCTCTGGGGCCAACGTCCTGACTTTC
J gene: TRBJ2-3; D gene: TRBD2; clone size: .; V gene: TRBV9; CDR3 protein: CASSVATGLTDTQYF; CDR3 DNA: TGTGCCAGCAGCGTAGCTACGGGACTAACAGATACGCAGTATTTT
J gene: TRBJ2-7; D gene: .; clone size: few; V gene: TRBV5-1; CDR3 protein: CASSIGPSAYEQYF; CDR3 DNA: TGCGCCAGCAGCATAGGTCCGTCGGCCTACGAGCAGTACTTC
J gene: TRBJ1-2; D gene: TRBD1; clone size: few; V gene: TRBV6-5; CDR3 protein: CASSYRLGTGGGYTF; CDR3 DNA: TGTGCCAGCAGTTACCGACTCGGGACAGGTGGTGGCTACACCTTC
J gene: TRBJ1-3; D gene: .; clone size: few; V gene: TRBV19; CDR3 protein: CASSVGSGNTIYF; CDR3 DNA: TGTGCCAGTAGCGTTGGCTCTGGAAACACCATATATTTT
J gene: TRBJ2-2; D gene: .; clone size: .; V gene: TRBV29-1; CDR3 protein: CSVHSLQGTGELFF; CDR3 DNA: TGCAGCGTTCATTCTTTACAGGGCACCGGGGAGCTGTTTTTT
J gene: TRBJ2-2; D gene: .; clone size: .; V gene: TRBV10-1; CDR3 protein: CASSRSRGGELFF; CDR3 DNA: TGCGCCAGCAGTCGGAGCCGTGGTGGGGAGCTGTTTTTT
J gene: TRBJ2-2; D gene: .; clone size: .; V gene: TRBV12-3/TRBV12-4; CDR3 protein: CASSPGSSTGELFF; CDR3 DNA: TGTGCCAGCAGCCCCGGGTCCTCAACCGGGGAGCTGTTTTTT
J gene: TRBJ1-1; D gene: .; clone size: .; V gene: TRBV5-1; CDR3 protein: CASRETPTFEAFF; CDR3 DNA: TGCGCCAGCAGGGAGACACCAACGTTCGAAGCTTTCTTT
J gene: TRBJ2-1; D gene: .; clone size: few; V gene: TRBV15; CDR3 protein: CATSRERTVSNEQFF; CDR3 DNA: TGTGCCACCAGCAGAGAGAGGACAGTCTCCAATGAGCAGTTCTTC
J gene: TRBJ1-2; D gene: TRBD1; clone size: .; V gene: TRBV4-3; CDR3 protein: CASSQDSGQWTYTF; CDR3 DNA: TGCGCCAGCAGCCAAGACTCGGGACAGTGGACCTACACCTTC
J gene: TRBJ2-2; D gene: .; clone size: few; V gene: TRBV5-5; CDR3 protein: CASSFWGENTGELFF; CDR3 DNA: TGTGCCAGCAGCTTTTGGGGAGAGAACACCGGGGAGCTGTTTTTT
J gene: TRBJ2-3; D gene: TRBD2; clone size: .; V gene: TRBV20-1; CDR3 protein: CRAGPPSTDTQYF; CDR3 DNA: TGCAGAGCGGGGCCCCCTAGCACAGATACGCAGTATTTT
J gene: TRBJ2-1; D gene: .; clone size: .; V gene: TRBV11-3; CDR3 protein: CASSLGTAPSNEQFF; CDR3 DNA: TGTGCCAGCAGCTTAGGGACAGCTCCTTCCAATGAGCAGTTCTTC
J gene: TRBJ2-3; D gene: .; clone size: .; V gene: TRBV30; CDR3 protein: CASHPDWASTDTQYF; CDR3 DNA: TGTGCCTCACACCCCGACTGGGCTAGCACAGATACGCAGTATTTT